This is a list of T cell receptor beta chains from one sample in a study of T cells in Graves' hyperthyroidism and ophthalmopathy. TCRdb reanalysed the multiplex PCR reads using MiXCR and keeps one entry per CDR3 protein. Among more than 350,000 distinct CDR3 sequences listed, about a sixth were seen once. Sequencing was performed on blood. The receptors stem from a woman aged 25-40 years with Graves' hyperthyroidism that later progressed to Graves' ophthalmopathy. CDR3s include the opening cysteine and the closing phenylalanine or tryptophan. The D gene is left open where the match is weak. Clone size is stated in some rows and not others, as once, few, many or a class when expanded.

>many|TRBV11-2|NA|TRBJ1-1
TGTGCCAGCAGCTTAGACGGAGGAGTGGACACTGAAGCTTTCTTT
CASSLDGGVDTEAFF
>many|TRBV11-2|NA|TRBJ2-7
TGTGCCAGCAGCTTAGTTCAGGGGCCAGGCGAGCAGTACTTC
CASSLVQGPGEQYF
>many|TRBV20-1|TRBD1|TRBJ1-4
TGCAGTGCTAGAGAGTCGACAGGGGGTGAAAAACTGTTTTTT
CSARESTGGEKLFF
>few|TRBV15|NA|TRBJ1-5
TGTGCCACTAGAGACCATGGCAATCAGCCCCAGCATTTT
CATRDHGNQPQHF
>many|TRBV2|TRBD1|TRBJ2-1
TGTGCCAGCAGTGAAACGCTATGGGACAGGGGGAAAAATGAGCAGTTCTTC
CASSETLWDRGKNEQFF
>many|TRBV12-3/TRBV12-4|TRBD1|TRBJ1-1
TGTGCCAGCAGCAGCGCCAGGGGGGGGATTGAAGCTTTCTTT
CASSSARGGIEAFF
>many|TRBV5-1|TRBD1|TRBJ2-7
TGTGCCAGCAGCTTAAGACAGGGTGGTTACGAGCAGTACTTC
CASSLRQGGYEQYF
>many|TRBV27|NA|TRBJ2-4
TGTGCCAGCAGTTTAATTGATTGGAGACAGGGAGGATGGAACATTCAGTACTTC
CASSLIDWRQGGWNIQYF
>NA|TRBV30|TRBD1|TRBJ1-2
TGTGCCTGGACTCATTGGGACAGGGGTTTCGATGGCTACACCTTC
CAWTHWDRGFDGYTF
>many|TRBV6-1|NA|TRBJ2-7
TGTGCCAGCAGTGAACCAGGGGCAGTAGATACCGAGCAGTACTTC
CASSEPGAVDTEQYF
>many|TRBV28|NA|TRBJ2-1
TGTGCCAGCAGAACCCCTGGCGGCGCAGAGCTTCGGAATGAGCAGTTCTTC
CASRTPGGAELRNEQFF
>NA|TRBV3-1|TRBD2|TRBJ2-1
TGTGCCAGCAGCCAAGTTGTGTGGACTAGCCACAATGGGCAGTTCTTC
CASSQVVWTSHNGQFF
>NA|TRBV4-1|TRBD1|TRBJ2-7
TGCGCCAGCAGCCAGCCGGGACAGCGGACCTACGAGCAGTACTTC
CASSQPGQRTYEQYF
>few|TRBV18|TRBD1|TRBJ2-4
TGTGCCAGCTCACGAGACAGGGTTGGGAACATTCAGTACTTC
CASSRDRVGNIQYF
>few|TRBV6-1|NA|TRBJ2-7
TGTGCCATCTTATATTTTGGGTTTCCCTTCTACGAGCAGTACTTC
CAILYFGFPFYEQYF
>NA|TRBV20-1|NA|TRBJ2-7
TGCAGTGCTAGGGGATGGACCTACGAGCAGTACTTC
CSARGWTYEQYF